The 28 T cell receptor beta chains presented below share a single source sample, sequenced in a study of T cell responses to AZD1222 COVID-19 vaccine. Libraries were prepared by immunoSEQ multiplex PCR; TCRdb keeps only in-frame clonotypes and omits some of them. The sample contains about 130,000 clones, 89% of which appear only once. Sample: peripheral blood, taken 28 days after the second AZD1222 dose. The receptors shown here come from an adult who received the AZD1222 COVID-19 vaccine.

The gene calls are TRBV7-2 and TRBJ1-1, with D maybe TRBD1 (5 bases). Germline assignment: CDR1 SGHTA and CDR2 FQGNSA. V gave up 2 bases and J gave up 5 bases, with 12 bases separating them. The CDR3 spans 14 residues. The CDR3 protein is CASSLPTGGTEAFF. CDR3 sequence (DNA): TGTGCCAGCAGCTTACCCACGGGGGGGACTGAAGCTTTCTTT.

The chain has TRBV29-1 and TRBJ2-1; TRBD2 matches 7 bases. From germline, CDR1 is SQVTM and CDR2 ANQGSEA. The CDR3 runs to 15 residues. Unmatched junction bases numbered 9, after V lost 3 bases and J lost 4 bases. The CDR3 nucleotides are TGCAGCGTTGATGGGGGAGCGGGAACTTACAATGAGCAGTTCTTC. It specifies CSVDGGAGTYNEQFF.

The CDR3 loop is CASSRGTGTGNTIYF. The CDR3 nucleotides are TGTGCCAGCTCACGAGGGACAGGGACTGGAAACACCATATATTTT. The chain links TRBV18 to TRBJ1-3; 9 bases line up with TRBD1. Germline trimming cut 4 bases from V and 2 bases from J; bases unmatched to any gene: 3. Germline CDR1 KGHSH, CDR2 LQKENI. This CDR3 spans 15 amino acids.

The chain combines TRBV5-1 with TRBJ1-1; no clear D gene. Germline loops: CDR1 SGHRS, CDR2 YFSETQ. The ends were cut back, 1 base at V and 1 base at J, with 8 bases in the middle. The CDR3 is 14 amino acids. The CDR3 coding sequence is TGCGCCAGCAGCTTGACGAACGGGAACACTGAAGCTTTCTTT. Protein sequence: CASSLTNGNTEAFF.

The gene calls are TRBV7-9 and TRBJ2-3, with D perhaps matching TRBD2 (5 bases). From germline, CDR1 is SEHNR and CDR2 FQNEAQ (reference sequence). The CDR3 length is 14 residues. V lost 7 bases to trimming and J lost 1 base, with 12 bases between them. CDR3 nucleotides: TGTGCCAGCATCCTGGGAGAGGGCACAGATACGCAGTATTTT. It codes for CASILGEGTDTQYF.

The chain has TRBV2 and TRBJ2-3; 9 bases are shared with TRBD1. Per the germline V gene, CDR1 is SNHLY and CDR2 is FYNNEI. The CDR3 is made up of 15 amino acids. After removal of 6 bases from V and 3 bases from J, the junction contained 7 bases not matched to a gene. CDR3 coding DNA: TGTGCCAGCAGCGCACCGGGACAGGGAACAGATACGCAGTATTTT. Residues: CASSAPGQGTDTQYF. Together with reference TRBV2 and TRBJ2-3, the CDR3 gives the full variable domain: EPEVTQTPSHQVTQMGQEVILRCVPISNHLYFYWYRQILGQKVEFLVSFYNNEISEKSEIFDDQFSVERPDGSNFTLKIRSTKLEDSAMYFCASSAPGQGTDTQYFGPGTRLTVL.

V usage is TRBV5-5 and J usage is TRBJ1-2; tentatively, D is TRBD1 (6 bases). In germline, CDR1 is SGHKS, CDR2 YYEKEE (reference sequence). V shed 3 bases and J shed 0 bases, with 18 bases lying between them. The CDR3 extends over 17 amino acids. CDR3 protein: CASSSLEGGHPNYGYTF. CDR3 sequence (DNA): TGTGCCAGCAGCTCCCTCGAGGGGGGACACCCTAACTATGGCTACACCTTC.

V usage is TRBV11-3 and J usage is TRBJ1-3; the match to TRBD1 covers 7 bases. The CDR3 sequence is 18 residues long. The trim removed 0 bases at V and 0 bases at J, leaving 8 bases unmatched. The germline V gene encodes CDR1 SGHNT and CDR2 YENEEA. Here the CDR3 reads CASSLDQGGSASGNTIYF. DNA for the CDR3: TGTGCCAGCAGCTTAGACCAGGGGGGCAGTGCCTCTGGAAACACCATATATTTT. The variable domain in full, with the rest retrieved from reference TRBV11-3 and TRBJ1-3, is EAGVVQSPRYKIIEKKQPVAFWCNPISGHNTLYWYLQNLGQGPELLIRYENEEAVDDSQLPKDRFSAERLKGVDSTLKIQPAELGDSAVYLCASSLDQGGSASGNTIYFGEGSWLTVV.

V gene TRBV7-2 combines with J gene TRBJ2-1; 11 bases agree with TRBD2. Germline CDR1 reads SGHTA; CDR2 reads FQGNSA. This CDR3 is 17 amino acids long. The V and J ends lost 5 bases and 7 bases, in that order; junction bases with no gene match: 13. CDR3 in DNA: TGTGCCAGCAGCCCCCCCGGTATTAGCGGGGGGGCTAATGAGCAGTTCTTC. Translated: CASSPPGISGGANEQFF. Combining the CDR3 with reference TRBV7-2 and TRBJ2-1 gives the whole variable domain GAGVSQSPSNKVTEKGKDVELRCDPISGHTALYWYRQSLGQGLEFLIYFQGNSAPDKSGLPSDRFSAERTGGSVSTLTIQRTQQEDSAVYLCASSPPGISGGANEQFFGPGTRLTVL.

The CDR3 DNA follows: TGTGCCAGCTCACCAGGGCAGGGGGACAATGAAAAACTGTTTTTT. Protein sequence: CASSPGQGDNEKLFF. The genes are TRBV18 and TRBJ1-4, with 7 bases fitting TRBD1. This CDR3 region has 15 residues. With V trimmed by 2 bases and J by 5 bases, 5 bases remained unmatched. Per the germline V gene, CDR1 is KGHSH and CDR2 is LQKENI.

The J gene is TRBJ1-1, the V gene TRBV2; tentative D call: TRBD1 (5 bases). CDR3 length equals 14 residues. The germline gives CDR1 SNHLY, CDR2 FYNNEI. The germline V and J ends were trimmed by 6 bases and 1 base, with 12 bases remaining between them. CDR3 coding DNA: TGTGCCAGCAGGAAGGACAAAGGGAACACTGAAGCTTTCTTT. Translation: CASRKDKGNTEAFF. The full variable domain, its missing parts supplied by reference TRBV2 and TRBJ1-1, is EPEVTQTPSHQVTQMGQEVILRCVPISNHLYFYWYRQILGQKVEFLVSFYNNEISEKSEIFDDQFSVERPDGSNFTLKIRSTKLEDSAMYFCASRKDKGNTEAFFGQGTRLTVV.

The chain couples TRBV7-2 to TRBJ2-1, with D perhaps assigned TRBD1 or TRBD2 (5 bases each). CDR3 length: 15 residues. CDR1 SGHTA and CDR2 FQGNSA come from the germline V gene. Trimming took 9 bases from V and 0 from J, leaving 15 bases between them. The CDR3 loop is CASRKPGSSYNEQFF. CDR3 DNA: TGTGCCAGTAGAAAACCAGGGAGCTCCTACAATGAGCAGTTCTTC.

The V call is TRBV6-5, the J call TRBJ1-4, with D perhaps matching TRBD1 (5 bases). CDR1 is MNHEY, CDR2 SVGAGI, per germline. Trimming took 2 bases from V and 17 from J, leaving 18 bases between them. The CDR3 is 13 amino acids. In nucleotides, the CDR3 is TGTGCCAGCAGTTACGATCGGGGGACGGAGCCATTTTTT. Residues: CASSYDRGTEPFF.

The J gene is TRBJ1-5, the V gene TRBV30; D unclear. The CDR3 spans 15 residues. Looked up from germline, CDR1 is GTSNPN and CDR2 is SVGIG (reference sequence). The germline V and J ends were trimmed by 1 base and 7 bases, with 17 bases remaining between them. CDR3 DNA: TGTGCCTGGAGTGCCCGGACTCTAGAGGGACAGCCCCAGCATTTT. Encoded protein: CAWSARTLEGQPQHF.

V and J are TRBV19 and TRBJ1-1; D is unclear. Between the trimmed V and J ends, which lost 3 bases and 3 bases, there was a span of 8 bases. CDR1 is LNHDA, CDR2 SQIVND, per germline (reference sequence). The CDR3 extends over 13 amino acids. CDR3 region: CASSMGSDTEAFF. CDR3 DNA sequence: TGTGCCAGTAGTATGGGGTCGGACACTGAAGCTTTCTTT.

This clone was counted once. J is TRBJ1-4 and V is TRBV3-1 (or the pseudogene TRBV3-2); D unresolved. V lost 5 bases to trimming and J lost 5 bases, with 9 bases between them. The CDR3 sequence is 13 residues long. CDR1 LGHDT and CDR2 YNNKEL come from the germline V gene (reference sequence). The CDR3 protein is CASSTHGNEKLFF. The CDR3 DNA follows: TGTGCCAGCAGCACACACGGCAATGAAAAACTGTTTTTT.

This chain links TRBV5-1 with TRBJ2-7, with D possibly matching TRBD1 (6 bases). Germline V gives CDR1 SGHRS, CDR2 YFSETQ. The CDR3 is 14 residues long. Trimming cost V 4 bases and J 3 bases, with 14 bases left between them. The CDR3 sequence: CASSPQDSDYEQYF. The CDR3 coding sequence is TGCGCCAGCAGCCCCCAGGACAGTGACTACGAGCAGTACTTC.

V is TRBV7-9 and J is TRBJ1-2; D is uncertain. Germline loops: CDR1 SEHNR, CDR2 FQNEAQ (reference sequence). The length of the CDR3 is 12 residues. Trimming shortened V by 3 bases and J by 12 bases, and 14 bases separated the two germline ends. The CDR3 bases are TGTGCCAGCAGCTTTTTACCCGACCGTGACACCTTC. Its translation: CASSFLPDRDTF.

V and J are TRBV3-1 (or the pseudogene TRBV3-2) and TRBJ2-1; the match to TRBD2 covers 9 bases. Germline CDR1 and CDR2: LGHDT and YNNKEL (reference sequence). The ends lost 1 base at V and 13 bases at J; junction bases unmatched: 2. The CDR3 runs 12 residues. In nucleotides, the CDR3 is TGTGCCAGCAGCCAAGCTAGCGGGAAACAGTTCTTC. Amino acids: CASSQASGKQFF.

This chain connects TRBV30 to TRBJ1-4; no reliable D call. Germline assignment: CDR1 GTSNPN and CDR2 SVGIG (reference sequence). The length of the CDR3 is 13 residues. Trimming took off 4 bases at V and 0 bases at J, with 6 bases between the two ends. The CDR3 here is CAWTQPTNEKLFF. Written as DNA, the CDR3 is TGTGCCTGGACCCAACCAACTAATGAAAAACTGTTTTTT. Based on the CDR3 plus reference TRBV30 and TRBJ1-4, the full variable domain is SQTIHQWPATLVQPVGSPLSLECTVEGTSNPNLYWYRQAAGRGLQLLFYSVGIGQISSEVPQNLSASRPQDRQFILSSKKLLLSDSGFYLCAWTQPTNEKLFFGSGTQLSVL.

This clone was seen many times. The chain links TRBV19 to TRBJ2-6; D remains ambiguous. The V gene lost 7 bases and the J gene lost 0 bases, with 10 bases spanning the gap. The CDR3 is 15 amino acids. Germline assignment: CDR1 LNHDA and CDR2 SQIVND (reference sequence). Here the CDR3 reads CASKADPSGANVLTF. CDR3 DNA sequence: TGTGCCAGTAAGGCGGACCCCTCTGGGGCCAACGTCCTGACTTTC. The full variable domain, completed using reference TRBV19 and TRBJ2-6, is DGGITQSPKYLFRKEGQNVTLSCEQNLNHDAMYWYRQDPGQGLRLIYYSQIVNDFQKGDIAEGYSVSREKKESFPLTVTSAQKNPTAFYLCASKADPSGANVLTFGAGSRLTVL.

The chain combines TRBV18 with TRBJ2-3, with 12 bases identical to TRBD2. Looked up from germline, CDR1 is KGHSH and CDR2 is LQKENI. The CDR3 has 15 residues. After removal of 4 bases from V and 5 bases from J, the junction contained 4 bases not matched to a gene. The CDR3 loop is CASSRTSGEGDTQYF. In DNA, the CDR3 is TGTGCCAGCTCACGGACTAGCGGGGAGGGAGATACGCAGTATTTT.

Here the CDR3 reads CASSADGYGYTF. CDR3 DNA sequence: TGTGCCAGCAGCGCGGACGGTTATGGCTACACCTTC. The chain has TRBV7-8 and TRBJ1-2; no clear D. From germline, CDR1 is SGHVS and CDR2 FQNEAQ. CDR3 size: 12 residues. The ends were cut back, 5 bases at V and 5 bases at J, with 9 bases in the middle.

There are a few counts of this clone. The rearrangement uses TRBV5-1 and TRBJ2-7; maybe TRBD1 (6 bases). Trimming removed 0 bases from V and 5 bases from J, with 6 bases in between. The CDR3 covers 12 residues. Germline CDR1 is SGHRS and CDR2 is YFSETQ. This chain's CDR3 is CASSLAGDEQYF. CDR3 nucleotide sequence: TGCGCCAGCAGCTTGGCAGGGGACGAGCAGTACTTC.

This clone appeared a single time. The J gene is TRBJ1-2, the V gene TRBV12-3 or TRBV12-4; D is uncertain. The CDR3 sequence is 13 residues long. V was pared by 2 bases and J by 0 bases, with 4 bases between. Written as DNA, the CDR3 is TGTGCCAGCAGTTTACTGGCTAACTATGGCTACACCTTC. Translation: CASSLLANYGYTF.

This clone was observed once. The chain has TRBV29-1 and TRBJ2-1; maybe TRBD1 (5 bases). The CDR3 is 18 residues long. Trimming removed 1 base from V and 4 bases from J, with 23 bases in between. Germline V gene data show CDR1 as SQVTM and CDR2 as ANQGSEA. The CDR3 DNA follows: TGCAGCGTTGAAGGTCGCCAGGGTCACGTCCCCGCATACAATGAGCAGTTCTTC. Translation: CSVEGRQGHVPAYNEQFF.

The chain combines TRBV6-6 with TRBJ1-5; no firm D call. The CDR3 totals 12 residues. Germline V gene lookup returns CDR1 MNHNY and CDR2 SVGAGI (reference sequence). Trimming took off 5 bases at V and 4 bases at J, with 6 bases between the two ends. The CDR3 sequence is CASSGINQPQHF. For the CDR3, the DNA is TGTGCCAGCAGTGGGATAAATCAGCCCCAGCATTTT.

The genes are TRBV5-8 and TRBJ1-6, with D possibly TRBD1 on 6 matching bases. The length of the CDR3 is 14 residues. V dropped 1 base and J dropped 8 bases, with 10 bases sitting between them. Germline V gene lookup returns CDR1 SGHTS and CDR2 YDEGEE. The CDR3 nucleotides are TGTGCCAGCAGCTTGAGGGGGTTCGATTCACCCCTCCACTTT. Encoded protein: CASSLRGFDSPLHF. The full variable domain, its missing parts supplied by reference TRBV5-8 and TRBJ1-6, is EAGVTQSPTHLIKTRGQQATLRCSPISGHTSVYWYQQALGLGLQFLLWYDEGEERNRGNFPPRFSGRQFPNYSSELNVNALELEDSALYLCASSLRGFDSPLHFGNGTRLTVT.